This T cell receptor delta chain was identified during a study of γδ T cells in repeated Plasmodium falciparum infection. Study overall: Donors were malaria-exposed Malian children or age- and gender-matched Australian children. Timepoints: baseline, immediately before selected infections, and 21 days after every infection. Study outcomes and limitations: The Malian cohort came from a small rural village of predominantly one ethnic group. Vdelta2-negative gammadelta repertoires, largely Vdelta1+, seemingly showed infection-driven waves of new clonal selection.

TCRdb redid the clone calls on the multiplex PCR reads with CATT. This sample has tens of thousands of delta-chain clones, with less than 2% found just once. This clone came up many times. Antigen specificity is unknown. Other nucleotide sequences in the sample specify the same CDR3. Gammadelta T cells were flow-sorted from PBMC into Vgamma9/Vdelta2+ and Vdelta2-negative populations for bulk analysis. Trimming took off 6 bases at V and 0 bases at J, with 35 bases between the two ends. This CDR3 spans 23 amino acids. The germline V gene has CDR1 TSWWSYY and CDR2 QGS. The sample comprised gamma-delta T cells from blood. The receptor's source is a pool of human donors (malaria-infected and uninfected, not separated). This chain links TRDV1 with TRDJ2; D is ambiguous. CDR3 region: CALGIPSIYPRFPPSSLTAQLFF. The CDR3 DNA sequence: TGTGCTCTTGGTATCCCCTCGATCTACCCGAGATTCCCCCCGTCCTCTTTGACAGCACAACTCTTCTTT.